The 5 T cell receptor beta chains given below trace back to one sample, sequenced in a study of OX40 agonist ivuxolimab in advanced cancers. TCRdb keeps only in-frame clones here, not all; method: immunoSEQ multiplex PCR. This sample has approximately 70,000 clones, with approximately 80% found just once. Here the sequenced sample was CD4+ or CD8+ T cells sorted from blood, taken in a trial of the OX40 agonist ivuxolimab. The receptors were sampled from an adult with an advanced solid tumor such as melanoma, head and neck, liver or kidney cancer.

The chain carries TRBV15 and TRBJ2-5; possibly TRBD1 for D (5 bases). In germline, CDR1 is LNHNV, CDR2 YYDKDF (reference sequence). Deletions cut 6 bases from V and 1 base from J, with 9 bases between. CDR3 length equals 13 residues. In DNA form, the CDR3 reads TGTGCCACCAGAAGACAGTCCCAAGAGACCCAGTACTTC. Translation gives CATRRQSQETQYF. Full variable domain (missing parts from reference TRBV15 and TRBJ2-5): DAMVIQNPRYQVTQFGKPVTLSCSQTLNHNVMYWYQQKSSQAPKLLFHYYDKDFNNEADTPDNFQSRRPNTSFCFLDIRSPGLGDTAMYLCATRRQSQETQYFGPGTRLLVL.

This chain's CDR3 is CASSQVMGNQPQHF. CDR3 sequence (DNA): TGCGCCAGCAGCCAAGTGATGGGGAATCAGCCCCAGCATTTT. The chain couples TRBV4-1 to TRBJ1-5, with D unresolved. Trimming stripped 1 base from V and 4 bases from J, with 8 bases between. Looked up from germline, CDR1 is MGHRA and CDR2 is YSYEKL. There are 14 residues in the CDR3.

The chain has TRBV21-1 and TRBJ2-7; the D call in the table, TRBD1, was not verified against the DNA. TRBV21-1 corresponds to a pseudogene. The CDR3 totals 16 residues. CDR3: CASSYTGTGYSYEQYV. For the CDR3, the DNA is TGTGCCAGCAGCTATACCGGGACAGGATACTCCTACGAGCAGTACGTC.

The chain is built from TRBV7-9 and TRBJ1-6; no clear D gene. This CDR3 has 13 residues. Germline CDR1 is SEHNR and CDR2 is FQNEAQ (reference sequence). Trimming cost V 0 bases and J 9 bases, with 6 bases left between them. The CDR3 bases are TGTGCCAGCAGCTTAGCGGCTCTTTCACCCCTCCACTTT. It translates to CASSLAALSPLHF.

The chain carries TRBV18 and TRBJ1-2, with D perhaps matching TRBD1 (6 bases). Trimming left V 4 bases short and J 8 bases short, with 11 bases between. The CDR3 length is 12 residues. Germline assignment: CDR1 KGHSH and CDR2 LQKENI. This CDR3 reads CASSRAGTGYTF. CDR3 bases: TGTGCCAGCTCACGTGCCGGGACAGGCTACACCTTC.